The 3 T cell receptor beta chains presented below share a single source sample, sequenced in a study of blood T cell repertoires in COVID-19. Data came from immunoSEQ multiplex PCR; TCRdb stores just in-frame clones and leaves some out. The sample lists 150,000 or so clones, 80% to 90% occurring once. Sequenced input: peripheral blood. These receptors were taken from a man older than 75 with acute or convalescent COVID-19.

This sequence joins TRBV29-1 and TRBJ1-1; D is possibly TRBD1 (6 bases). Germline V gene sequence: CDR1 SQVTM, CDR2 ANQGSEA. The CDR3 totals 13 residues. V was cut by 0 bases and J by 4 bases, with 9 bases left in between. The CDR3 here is CSVEDLGGTEAFF. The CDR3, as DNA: TGCAGCGTTGAAGATCTAGGGGGCACTGAAGCTTTCTTT.

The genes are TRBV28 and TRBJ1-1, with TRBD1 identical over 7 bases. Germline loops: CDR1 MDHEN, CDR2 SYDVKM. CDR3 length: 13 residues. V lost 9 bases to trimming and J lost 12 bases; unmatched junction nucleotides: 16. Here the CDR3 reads CASTNRDSQMTFF. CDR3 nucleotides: TGTGCCAGTACGAACCGGGACAGTCAAATGACTTTCTTT.

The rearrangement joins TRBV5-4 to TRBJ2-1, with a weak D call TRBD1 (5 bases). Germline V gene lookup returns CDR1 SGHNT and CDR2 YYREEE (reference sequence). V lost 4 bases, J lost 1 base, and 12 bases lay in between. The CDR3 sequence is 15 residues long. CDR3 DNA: TGTGCCAGCAGCCAGCAGGGATCTTCCTACAATGAGCAGTTCTTC. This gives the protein CASSQQGSSYNEQFF.